Sequencing of this TCR beta chain was carried out in a study of blood T cell repertoires in COVID-19. Across the study: Specimens from acute and convalescent COVID-19 originated in the United States, Italy and Spain.

Cohort 3 donors were reported recovered after two negative PCRs, clearance, or symptom resolution. Sequencing was performed with immunoSEQ multiplex PCR; in TCRdb, only in-frame clones are kept and a portion is missing. This table has a few hundred thousand clones, approximately 86% appearing once. The clonotype was recovered from a woman aged 45-65 years who had recovered from COVID-19. Sequenced input: PBMCs or T cells enriched from blood (not recorded which).

The CDR3 reads CASRGAWNQPQHF. CDR3 coding DNA: TGTGCCAGCAGGGGGGCTTGGAATCAGCCCCAGCATTTT. The chain links TRBV28 to TRBJ1-5; tentatively, D is TRBD1 (6 bases). The germline gives CDR1 MDHEN, CDR2 SYDVKM. This CDR3 is built from 13 residues. V was trimmed by 6 bases and J by 4 bases, leaving 10 bases between them.